This T cell receptor (beta chain) stems from a study of CD8 T cells in Susac syndrome. Points from the study as a whole: The study acknowledged a relatively small number of individuals in its TCR sequencing and HLA analysis.

V shed 2 bases and J 3 bases; nucleotides not matched to a gene: 8. Per germline, CDR1 MNHEY and CDR2 SVGAGI. This CDR3 contains 17 residues. Random-hexamer reverse transcription was applied to roughly 0.45 to 1 ug RNA. TCRdb re-analysed the immunoSEQ multiplex PCR reads in MiXCR, keeping a single row per CDR3 protein. The profile shows 190,000 or so distinct CDR3 sequences, 95% of them singletons. A word on this clonotype: What it binds is not known.

The genes are TRBV6-5 and TRBJ1-5, with 9 positions matching TRBD1. The receptor's source is a human donor with multiple sclerosis. The sample was CD4+ T cells from PBMCs. CDR3 in DNA: TGTGCCAGCAGTTACGAAGGGACAGGGTACATCAATCAGCCCCAGCATTTT. This translates into CASSYEGTGYINQPQHF.